This T cell receptor beta chain was found in a study of blood T cell repertoires in COVID-19. Study overall: The study drew acute and convalescent COVID-19 samples from the United States, Italy and Spain. In each case, the material was cDNA or gDNA derived from T cells, B-cell-depleted T cells, or PBMCs.

Profiled with immunoSEQ multiplex PCR; TCRdb holds only in-frame clones, not every one. The sample shows about 94,000 clones, 75% to 90% of them seen only once. The CDR3 consists of 17 residues. The V end lost 0 bases, the J end lost 6 bases, and 21 bases lay between the germline ends. Germline assignment: CDR1 SGDLS and CDR2 YYNGEE. The chain is built from TRBV9 and TRBJ1-2; weak D call: TRBD1 (5 bases). The sequenced material came from peripheral blood. This TCR derives from a woman of 80 years or more with acute or convalescent COVID-19. The CDR3 sequence is CASSVGHGGIRYDGYTF. CDR3 nucleotide sequence: TGTGCCAGCAGCGTAGGACACGGGGGGATTCGCTATGATGGCTACACCTTC. The variable domain in full, completed from reference TRBV9 and TRBJ1-2, reads DSGVTQTPKHLITATGQRVTLRCSPRSGDLSVYWYQQSLDQGLQFLIQYYNGEERAKGNILERFSAQQFPDLHSELNLSSLELGDSALYFCASSVGHGGIRYDGYTFGSGTRLTVV.